These 14 T cell receptor beta chains came from one sample sequenced in a study of blood T cells in healthy people across ages. Using a J-beta primer mix together with a sample-barcoded 5' primer, a second PCR was run for roughly 6 to 12 cycles. MiXCR was run by TCRdb on the 5' RACE reads, yielding one entry per CDR3 protein. The sample lists 1.2 million to 1.5 million distinct CDR3 sequences, approximately 60% occurring once. Sequencing was carried out using blood. Receptors originate from a young man in good health.

The sample holds a few counts of this clonotype. This chain joins TRBV12-3 or TRBV12-4 and TRBJ2-1, with 9 bases aligning to TRBD1. The J call may not be correct, given that the DNA end is closer to TRBJ2-7. The CDR3 has 16 residues. CDR3 in amino acids: CASSLTKQGAWDEQYF. The CDR3 DNA reads as TGTGCCAGCAGTCTAACGAAACAGGGGGCGTGGGACGAGCAGTACTTC.

This chain connects TRBV7-6 to TRBJ2-3; D might be TRBD2 (5 bases). Trimming took 0 bases from V and 4 from J, leaving 8 bases between them. Germline CDR1 and CDR2: SGHVS and FNYEAQ. The length of the CDR3 is 14 residues. For the CDR3, the DNA is TGTGCCAGCAGCTTAGCTACTAGGGCAGATACGCAGTATTTT. Translating it yields CASSLATRADTQYF. The full variable domain, with the rest looked up from reference TRBV7-6 and TRBJ2-3, is GAGVSQSPRYKVTKRGQDVALRCDPISGHVSLYWYRQALGQGPEFLTYFNYEAQQDKSGLPNDRFSAERPEGSISTLTIQRTEQRDSAMYRCASSLATRADTQYFGPGTRLTVL.

The gene calls are TRBV4-3 and TRBJ2-1; D is ambiguous. CDR3 length equals 15 residues. Trimming pared 0 bases from V and 4 bases from J, leaving 10 bases between. Germline CDR1 and CDR2: LGHNA and YSLEER. The CDR3 loop is CASSQDYSRYNEQFF. The CDR3 DNA is TGCGCCAGCAGCCAAGATTACTCTAGGTACAATGAGCAGTTCTTC.

J is TRBJ2-1 and V is TRBV2; 8 positions match TRBD1. The V gene end was trimmed by 6 bases and the J gene end by 2 bases; junction bases not matched to a gene: 3. There are 14 residues in the CDR3. Germline lookup yields CDR1 SNHLY and CDR2 FYNNEI. The CDR3 is CASSQDRAYNEQFF. The DNA for the CDR3 is TGTGCCAGCAGCCAGGACAGGGCCTACAATGAGCAGTTCTTC.

The CDR3 nucleotides read TGTGCCAGCAGTGAAGGACTAGTAGGGACCCAGTACTTC. Translating it yields CASSEGLVGTQYF. The chain couples TRBV2 to TRBJ2-7; TRBD2 might be the D (6 bases). The DNA end is more similar to TRBJ2-5, so the J call may be wrong. CDR1 and CDR2 from the germline V gene are SNHLY and FYNNEI. The CDR3 sequence is 13 residues long.

This clonotype was recorded a few times. V usage is TRBV29-1 and J usage is TRBJ2-1, with 7 bases matching TRBD1. Trimming removed 6 bases from V and 2 bases from J; junction bases left unmatched: 7. The length of the CDR3 is 14 residues. In germline, CDR1 is SQVTM, CDR2 ANQGSEA. The CDR3 spells CSVPPGQPYNEQFF. CDR3 coding DNA: TGCAGCGTCCCTCCGGGACAGCCCTACAATGAGCAGTTCTTC.

The gene calls are TRBV28 and TRBJ2-7; 7 bases map to TRBD1. J was trimmed by 2 bases and V by 5 bases; bases with no gene match: 12. The CDR3 is made up of 16 amino acids. The germline gives CDR1 MDHEN, CDR2 SYDVKM. CDR3 in amino acids: CASSPKQGILTYEQYF. The CDR3 DNA follows: TGTGCCAGCAGTCCGAAACAGGGGATTTTAACCTACGAGCAGTACTTC. Filled out from reference TRBV28 and TRBJ2-7, the complete variable domain reads DVKVTQSSRYLVKRTGEKVFLECVQDMDHENMFWYRQDPGLGLRLIYFSYDVKMKEKGDIPEGYSVSREKKERFSLILESASTNQTSMYLCASSPKQGILTYEQYFGPGTRLTVT.

This clonotype came up a few times. The chain links TRBV5-1 to TRBJ2-3; TRBD2 matches 9 bases. The CDR3 runs 17 residues. Unmatched junction bases numbered 12, after V lost 1 base and J lost 6 bases. The germline V gene has CDR1 SGHRS and CDR2 YFSETQ. CDR3 amino acids: CASSLPSGMVIGDTQYF. In DNA, the CDR3 is TGCGCCAGCAGCTTGCCTAGCGGGATGGTAATAGGTGATACGCAGTATTTT.

The V and J genes are TRBV25-1 and TRBJ2-1; D remains ambiguous. The germline CDR1 and CDR2 sequences are MGHDK and SYGVNS. V was shortened by 3 bases and J by 1 base, with 10 bases between the two germline ends. This CDR3 has 15 residues. The CDR3, as DNA: TGTGCCAGCAGTGAGACGGGCCTTTCCTACAATGAGCAGTTCTTC. Its protein is CASSETGLSYNEQFF.

This clonotype occurred once. The chain is built from TRBV28 and TRBJ2-1; D is ambiguous. The CDR3 contains 13 residues. Trimming removed 6 bases at V and 4 bases at J, with 10 bases between. Germline V gene lookup returns CDR1 MDHEN and CDR2 SYDVKM. In DNA form, the CDR3 reads TGTGCCAGCAGGGATCTTAAGTACAATGAGCAGTTCTTC. It yields the protein CASRDLKYNEQFF.

V gene TRBV9 combines with J gene TRBJ2-3; maybe TRBD1 (7 bases). Trimming took off 0 bases at V and 5 bases at J, with 22 bases between the two ends. The CDR3 is 18 residues long. Germline CDR1 and CDR2: SGDLS and YYNGEE. The CDR3 reads CASSVDFRRGTVQDTQYF. As DNA, the CDR3 is TGTGCCAGCAGCGTAGATTTCCGTCGCGGGACAGTCCAAGATACGCAGTATTTT.

This clonotype was detected once. V is TRBV6-1 and J is TRBJ2-1; no definite D call. Germline V gene sequence: CDR1 MNHNS, CDR2 SASEGT. The CDR3 covers 13 residues. The V and J ends lost 6 bases and 10 bases respectively, with 16 bases between them. CDR3 sequence (DNA): TGTGCCAGCAGCGGACCCTGGGGTGGGGAGCAGTTCTTC. Amino acids: CASSGPWGGEQFF.

This CDR3 reads CASSTEAGDLNEQFF. The CDR3 DNA reads TGTGCCAGCAGCACGGAAGCGGGGGACCTCAATGAGCAGTTCTTC. This chain joins TRBV21-1 and TRBJ2-1; the table's D call, TRBD2, was not checked against the DNA. TRBV21-1 is given as a pseudogene. The CDR3 covers 15 residues.

This clonotype showed up just once. V and J are TRBV29-1 and TRBJ1-6; the D gene is possibly TRBD1 (5 bases). The CDR3 contains 13 residues. Germline lookup yields CDR1 SQVTM and CDR2 ANQGSEA. V lost 5 bases to trimming and J lost 7 bases, with 12 bases between them. DNA for the CDR3: TGCAGCGTTACCGGGACCGAAAATTCACCCCTCCACTTT. Amino acids: CSVTGTENSPLHF.